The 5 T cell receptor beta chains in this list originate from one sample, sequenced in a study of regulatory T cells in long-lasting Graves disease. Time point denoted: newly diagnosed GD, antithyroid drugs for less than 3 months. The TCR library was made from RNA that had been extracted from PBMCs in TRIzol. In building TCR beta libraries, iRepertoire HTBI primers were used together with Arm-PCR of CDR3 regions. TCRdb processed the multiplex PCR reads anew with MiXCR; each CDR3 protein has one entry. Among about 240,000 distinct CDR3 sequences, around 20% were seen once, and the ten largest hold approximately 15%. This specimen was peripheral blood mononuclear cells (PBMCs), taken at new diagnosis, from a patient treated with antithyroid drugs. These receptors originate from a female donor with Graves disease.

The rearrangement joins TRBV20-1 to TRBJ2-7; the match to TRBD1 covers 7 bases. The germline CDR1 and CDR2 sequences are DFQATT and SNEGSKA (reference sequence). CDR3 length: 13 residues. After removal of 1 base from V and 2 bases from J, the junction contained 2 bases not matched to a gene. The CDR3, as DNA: TGCAGTGCTAGAGGGCAGGGGGCCTACGAGCAGTACTTC. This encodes CSARGQGAYEQYF.

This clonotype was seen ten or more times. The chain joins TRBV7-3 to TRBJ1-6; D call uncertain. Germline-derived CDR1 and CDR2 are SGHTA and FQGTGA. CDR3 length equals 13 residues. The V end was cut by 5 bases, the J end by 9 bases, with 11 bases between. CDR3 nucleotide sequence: TGTGCCAGCAGCGCCACTACAGCTTCACCCCTCCACTTT. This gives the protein CASSATTASPLHF.

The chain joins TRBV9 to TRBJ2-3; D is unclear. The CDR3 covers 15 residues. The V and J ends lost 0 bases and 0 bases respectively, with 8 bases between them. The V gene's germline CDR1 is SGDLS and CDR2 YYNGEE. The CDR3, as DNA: TGTGCCAGCAGCGTAGAGACCTATAGCACAGATACGCAGTATTTT. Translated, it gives CASSVETYSTDTQYF.

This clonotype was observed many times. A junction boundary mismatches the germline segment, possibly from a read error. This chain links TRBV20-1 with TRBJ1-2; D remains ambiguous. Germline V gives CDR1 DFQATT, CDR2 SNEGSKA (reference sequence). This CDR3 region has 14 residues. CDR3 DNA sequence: TGCAGTGCTAGTTGGCAGGATGATAACTTTGGCTACACCTTC. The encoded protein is CSASWQDDNFGYTF.

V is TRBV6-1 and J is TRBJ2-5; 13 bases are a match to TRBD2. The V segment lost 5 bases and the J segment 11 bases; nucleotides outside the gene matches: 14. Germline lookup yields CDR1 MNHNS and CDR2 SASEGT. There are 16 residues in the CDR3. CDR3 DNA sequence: TGTGCCAGCAGTACCTCCGGGACTAGCGGGGTTAATGAGCAGTACTTC. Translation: CASSTSGTSGVNEQYF.